Listed below are T cell receptor beta chains from one sample, sequenced in a study of blood T cell repertoires in COVID-19. Clones were read by immunoSEQ multiplex PCR, and TCRdb kept only the in-frame ones, dropping some. The sample consists of 250,000 to 300,000 clones, 88% of them appearing once. The source material was peripheral blood. Source of these receptors: a woman in her forties who had recovered from COVID-19. Each CDR3 is given with its conserved first and last residue. The order of the fields is clone size, J gene, V gene, D gene, CDR3 protein, CDR3 DNA. D genes are given only for firm matches. Expanded clones get a size class; other rows say once, few or many, or leave the size out.

clone_size: once
j_call: TRBJ2-5
v_call: TRBV7-2
d_call: -
cdr3_aa: CASSPPPGRETQYF
cdr3_nt: TGTGCCAGCAGCCCCCCACCCGGCAGGGAGACCCAGTACTTC

clone_size: once
j_call: TRBJ2-7
v_call: TRBV6-2/TRBV6-3
d_call: -
cdr3_aa: CASSYPRQVTYEQYF
cdr3_nt: TGTGCCAGCAGTTATCCCCGACAGGTGACCTACGAGCAGTACTTC

clone_size: -
j_call: TRBJ1-5
v_call: TRBV23-1
d_call: TRBD1
cdr3_aa: CASSQPGDRDQPQHF
cdr3_nt: TGCGCCAGCAGTCAACCGGGCGACAGGGATCAGCCCCAGCATTTT

clone_size: -
j_call: TRBJ1-4
v_call: TRBV3-1/TRBV3-2
d_call: -
cdr3_aa: CASSQGRGAQRLSSEKLFF
cdr3_nt: TGTGCCAGCAGCCAAGGCCGCGGGGCCCAGAGGCTCTCAAGTGAAAAACTGTTTTTT

clone_size: -
j_call: TRBJ1-4
v_call: TRBV7-9
d_call: -
cdr3_aa: CASSPHRASNEKLFF
cdr3_nt: TGTGCCAGCAGCCCCCACAGGGCGTCTAATGAAAAACTGTTTTTT

clone_size: once
j_call: TRBJ2-3
v_call: TRBV3-1/TRBV3-2
d_call: TRBD1
cdr3_aa: CASSPATHGTGRSDTQYF
cdr3_nt: TGTGCCAGCAGCCCCGCAACCCACGGGACAGGTCGATCCGATACGCAGTATTTT

clone_size: -
j_call: TRBJ1-1
v_call: TRBV28
d_call: -
cdr3_aa: CASRPLGGTEAFF
cdr3_nt: TGTGCCAGCAGACCCCTGGGGGGGACTGAAGCTTTCTTT

clone_size: -
j_call: TRBJ1-6
v_call: TRBV18
d_call: -
cdr3_aa: CASSRTAYNSPLHF
cdr3_nt: TGTGCCAGCTCACGCACGGCCTATAATTCACCCCTCCACTTT

clone_size: -
j_call: TRBJ2-1
v_call: TRBV7-3
d_call: -
cdr3_aa: CASSLALSANNEQFF
cdr3_nt: TGTGCCAGCAGCTTAGCCCTTAGCGCCAACAATGAGCAGTTCTTC

clone_size: -
j_call: TRBJ2-2
v_call: TRBV19
d_call: TRBD1
cdr3_aa: CASLLPRGRAGELFF
cdr3_nt: TGTGCCAGTCTCCTCCCTAGGGGGCGGGCCGGGGAGCTGTTTTTT

clone_size: -
j_call: TRBJ2-3
v_call: TRBV7-2
d_call: TRBD2
cdr3_aa: CASSQVAGEDTDTQYF
cdr3_nt: TGTGCCAGCAGCCAAGTGGCGGGAGAGGACACAGATACGCAGTATTTT

clone_size: -
j_call: TRBJ2-7
v_call: TRBV5-5
d_call: -
cdr3_aa: CASSRDNIQRYF
cdr3_nt: TGTGCCAGCAGCCGTGACAACATCCAACGGTACTTC

clone_size: -
j_call: TRBJ2-2
v_call: TRBV21-1
d_call: -
cdr3_aa: CASPGQGNTGELFF
cdr3_nt: TGTGCCAGCCCTGGACAGGGTAACACCGGGGAGCTGTTTTTT

clone_size: -
j_call: TRBJ1-2
v_call: TRBV7-7
d_call: -
cdr3_aa: CASSPIGYGYTF
cdr3_nt: TGTGCTAGCAGCCCAATCGGCTATGGCTACACCTTC

clone_size: -
j_call: TRBJ1-1
v_call: TRBV4-3
d_call: TRBD1
cdr3_aa: CASRVGGTVNTEAFF
cdr3_nt: TGCGCCAGCAGGGTAGGCGGGACAGTAAACACTGAAGCTTTCTTT

clone_size: -
j_call: TRBJ2-5
v_call: TRBV12-2
d_call: -
cdr3_aa: CASRLALAGDRKETQYF
cdr3_nt: TGTGCAAGTCGCTTAGCCCTAGCGGGAGATCGCAAAGAGACCCAGTACTTC

clone_size: -
j_call: TRBJ1-2
v_call: TRBV14
d_call: -
cdr3_aa: CASSQVFQGHYGYTF
cdr3_nt: TGTGCCAGCAGCCAAGTTTTCCAGGGGCACTATGGCTACACCTTC

clone_size: -
j_call: TRBJ1-2
v_call: TRBV6-6
d_call: TRBD1
cdr3_aa: CASTQPGQGSYGYTF
cdr3_nt: TGTGCCAGCACCCAACCGGGACAGGGGAGCTATGGCTACACCTTC

clone_size: once
j_call: TRBJ1-2
v_call: TRBV14
d_call: -
cdr3_aa: CASSQVQGYGYTF
cdr3_nt: TGTGCCAGCAGCCAAGTGCAGGGGTATGGCTACACCTTC

clone_size: -
j_call: TRBJ2-3
v_call: TRBV4-3
d_call: -
cdr3_aa: CASSSTRGKTGDTQYF
cdr3_nt: TGCGCCAGCAGCAGCACACGGGGAAAAACGGGAGATACGCAGTATTTT

clone_size: -
j_call: TRBJ1-5
v_call: TRBV29-1
d_call: -
cdr3_aa: CSPGQVNQPQHF
cdr3_nt: TGCAGCCCGGGTCAGGTCAATCAGCCCCAGCATTTT

clone_size: -
j_call: TRBJ2-5
v_call: TRBV9
d_call: TRBD2
cdr3_aa: CASSLGRRLETQYF
cdr3_nt: TGTGCCAGCAGCCTCGGGAGGCGTCTGGAGACCCAGTACTTC

clone_size: -
j_call: TRBJ1-5
v_call: TRBV3-1/TRBV3-2
d_call: -
cdr3_aa: CASSQVGGAAQPQHF
cdr3_nt: TGTGCCAGCAGCCAAGTCGGGGGGGCCGCTCAGCCCCAGCATTTT

clone_size: -
j_call: TRBJ2-3
v_call: TRBV25-1
d_call: TRBD2
cdr3_aa: CASSHQREGADTQYF
cdr3_nt: TGTGCCAGCAGTCACCAGCGGGAGGGCGCAGATACGCAGTATTTT

clone_size: -
j_call: TRBJ1-1
v_call: TRBV9
d_call: TRBD1
cdr3_aa: CASSPIGTGAPEAFF
cdr3_nt: TGTGCCAGCAGCCCAATCGGGACAGGGGCCCCCGAAGCTTTCTTT

clone_size: once
j_call: TRBJ2-1
v_call: TRBV19
d_call: TRBD2
cdr3_aa: CASSIFGLAGGAGYNEQFF
cdr3_nt: TGTGCCAGTAGTATATTTGGGCTAGCGGGAGGGGCGGGCTACAATGAGCAGTTCTTC

clone_size: -
j_call: TRBJ1-2
v_call: TRBV3-1/TRBV3-2
d_call: TRBD1
cdr3_aa: CASSPGGRNYGYTF
cdr3_nt: TGTGCCAGCAGCCCAGGGGGACGGAACTATGGCTACACCTTC

clone_size: once
j_call: TRBJ1-4
v_call: TRBV30
d_call: -
cdr3_aa: CAWSVGQVGAEKLFF
cdr3_nt: TGTGCCTGGAGTGTTGGCCAGGTGGGGGCTGAAAAACTGTTTTTT

clone_size: -
j_call: TRBJ2-6
v_call: TRBV5-1
d_call: TRBD1
cdr3_aa: CASSPLTGQSGANVLTF
cdr3_nt: TGCGCCAGCAGCCCTCTGACAGGGCAGTCTGGGGCCAACGTCCTGACTTTC

clone_size: -
j_call: TRBJ1-1
v_call: TRBV5-4
d_call: -
cdr3_aa: CASSLGGREEAFF
cdr3_nt: TGTGCCAGCAGCTTGGGGGGGAGGGAAGAAGCTTTCTTT

clone_size: once
j_call: TRBJ1-2
v_call: TRBV27
d_call: TRBD1
cdr3_aa: CASSPSRDRGTWGYGYTF
cdr3_nt: TGTGCCAGCAGTCCTTCCCGGGACAGAGGAACCTGGGGCTATGGCTACACCTTC

clone_size: -
j_call: TRBJ1-2
v_call: TRBV4-1
d_call: -
cdr3_aa: CASSPIAQGPRDYGYTF
cdr3_nt: TGCGCCAGCAGCCCGATAGCACAGGGCCCACGCGACTATGGCTACACCTTC

clone_size: -
j_call: TRBJ2-1
v_call: TRBV14
d_call: TRBD2
cdr3_aa: CASSQEVSRGSHNEQFF
cdr3_nt: TGTGCCAGCAGCCAAGAAGTGTCCCGCGGGAGTCACAATGAGCAGTTCTTC

clone_size: -
j_call: TRBJ2-2
v_call: TRBV18
d_call: TRBD2
cdr3_aa: CASSEGLAGGGAGELFF
cdr3_nt: TGTGCCAGCTCGGAAGGACTAGCGGGAGGCGGTGCCGGGGAGCTGTTTTTT

clone_size: -
j_call: TRBJ1-5
v_call: TRBV2
d_call: TRBD1
cdr3_aa: CASSEGQGRQPQHF
cdr3_nt: TGTGCCAGCAGTGAAGGACAGGGCCGGCAGCCCCAGCATTTT

clone_size: -
j_call: TRBJ1-3
v_call: TRBV27
d_call: -
cdr3_aa: CASSLRGGSGNTIYF
cdr3_nt: TGTGCCAGCAGCTTACGGGGGGGCTCTGGAAACACCATATATTTT

clone_size: -
j_call: TRBJ2-1
v_call: TRBV6-6
d_call: -
cdr3_aa: CASTPGLGPANEQFF
cdr3_nt: TGTGCCAGCACCCCGGGACTCGGACCCGCCAATGAGCAGTTCTTC

clone_size: -
j_call: TRBJ2-5
v_call: TRBV12-3/TRBV12-4
d_call: -
cdr3_aa: CASSFGEETQYF
cdr3_nt: TGTGCCAGCAGTTTTGGGGAGGAGACCCAGTACTTC

clone_size: -
j_call: TRBJ2-7
v_call: TRBV3-1/TRBV3-2
d_call: -
cdr3_aa: CASSQRGRGYEQYF
cdr3_nt: TGTGCCAGCAGCCAAAGGGGCAGGGGTTACGAGCAGTACTTC

clone_size: -
j_call: TRBJ1-5
v_call: TRBV7-9
d_call: TRBD1
cdr3_aa: CASSLGGGAGQPQHF
cdr3_nt: TGTGCCAGCAGCTTAGGAGGGGGCGCGGGGCAGCCCCAGCATTTT

clone_size: once
j_call: TRBJ2-7
v_call: TRBV6-6
d_call: TRBD1
cdr3_aa: CASSSLTGGRSYEQYF
cdr3_nt: TGTGCCAGCAGTTCCCTGACAGGGGGTCGTAGCTACGAGCAGTACTTC

clone_size: few
j_call: TRBJ1-1
v_call: TRBV11-2
d_call: -
cdr3_aa: CASSFQERGGAFF
cdr3_nt: TGTGCCAGCAGCTTCCAAGAGCGTGGCGGAGCTTTCTTT

clone_size: -
j_call: TRBJ2-4
v_call: TRBV9
d_call: TRBD1
cdr3_aa: CASSYLDRGVQYF
cdr3_nt: TGTGCCAGCAGCTACCTCGACAGGGGCGTTCAGTACTTC

clone_size: once
j_call: TRBJ1-1
v_call: TRBV6-6
d_call: -
cdr3_aa: CASGGQTSGTDTEAFF
cdr3_nt: TGTGCCAGCGGTGGACAGACCTCCGGTACTGACACTGAAGCTTTCTTT

clone_size: -
j_call: TRBJ2-7
v_call: TRBV27
d_call: TRBD2
cdr3_aa: CASSSAGGPYEQYF
cdr3_nt: TGTGCCAGCAGTTCGGCGGGAGGACCCTACGAGCAGTACTTC

clone_size: -
j_call: TRBJ2-1
v_call: TRBV5-6
d_call: TRBD1
cdr3_aa: CASSPGQDRQFF
cdr3_nt: TGTGCCAGCAGCCCAGGACAGGACCGGCAGTTCTTC

clone_size: -
j_call: TRBJ1-4
v_call: TRBV5-1
d_call: -
cdr3_aa: CASGQAGVANEKLFF
cdr3_nt: TGCGCCAGCGGTCAAGCAGGGGTGGCTAATGAAAAACTGTTTTTT

clone_size: -
j_call: TRBJ2-1
v_call: TRBV6-2/TRBV6-3
d_call: TRBD2
cdr3_aa: CASSLGGLGYNEQFF
cdr3_nt: TGTGCCAGCAGTTTGGGGGGACTAGGTTACAATGAGCAGTTCTTC

clone_size: -
j_call: TRBJ2-7
v_call: TRBV7-9
d_call: -
cdr3_aa: CASTTAYEQYF
cdr3_nt: TGTGCCAGCACCACCGCCTACGAGCAGTACTTC

clone_size: -
j_call: TRBJ2-3
v_call: TRBV20-1
d_call: TRBD2
cdr3_aa: CSASLSGRGTDTQYF
cdr3_nt: TGCAGTGCTAGTCTTAGCGGGAGGGGGACAGATACGCAGTATTTT

clone_size: once
j_call: TRBJ2-6
v_call: TRBV18
d_call: TRBD1
cdr3_aa: CASSLLQPGQGGPRSSGANVLTF
cdr3_nt: TGTGCCAGCTCACTCCTTCAACCGGGACAGGGGGGCCCGCGTTCCTCTGGGGCCAACGTCCTGACTTTC

clone_size: -
j_call: TRBJ1-3
v_call: TRBV9
d_call: -
cdr3_aa: CASSPSGKSGNTIYF
cdr3_nt: TGTGCCAGCAGCCCCTCGGGGAAGTCTGGAAACACCATATATTTT